These 12 T cell receptor beta chains were sequenced from one sample in a study of blood T cells in healthy people across ages. A sample-barcoded 5' primer and a J-beta primer mix were used in a second PCR of roughly 7 to 11 cycles. Each CDR3 protein gets one entry after TCRdb re-called the 5' RACE reads with MiXCR. The sample consists of roughly 1,700,000 distinct CDR3 sequences, about 28% of them appearing once. Sequences were obtained from blood. Receptors originate from a woman younger than 45 in good health.

The chain recombines TRBV7-3 with TRBJ1-1, with unresolved D. The germline gives CDR1 SGHTA, CDR2 FQGTGA. There are 11 residues in the CDR3. V lost 10 bases to trimming and J lost 11 bases, with 17 bases between them. The CDR3, as DNA: TGTGCCACCCCGGTCCGGGTGGGGGCTTTCTTT. Protein: CATPVRVGAFF.

The rearrangement links TRBV5-6 to TRBJ2-4, with 9 bases fitting TRBD2. CDR1 and CDR2 from the germline V gene are SGHDT and YYEEEE. The CDR3 is 15 amino acids. V shed 4 bases, J shed 7 bases, and the junction held 9 bases outside the gene matches. DNA of the CDR3: TGTGCCAGCAGCAGGCTGGCGGGAGGGCGGAACATTCAGTACTTC. This gives the protein CASSRLAGGRNIQYF.

The V and J genes are TRBV5-1 and TRBJ2-1, with D possibly being TRBD2 (6 bases). There are 14 residues in the CDR3. The germline V gene has CDR1 SGHRS and CDR2 YFSETQ. Deletions cut 8 bases from V and 4 bases from J, with 16 bases between. In DNA, the CDR3 is TGCGCCAGTCAGGTGAATAGCGGATACAATGAGCAGTTCTTC. As protein: CASQVNSGYNEQFF.

Ten or more counts support this clonotype. The CDR3 nucleotides read TGTGCTAGTGGTTTGGTACGCCTAGCGGGGGGGCTGGCCAATGAGCAGTTCTTC. Its translation is CASGLVRLAGGLANEQFF. V gene TRBV12-5 combines with J gene TRBJ2-1, with 12 bases matching TRBD2. Unmatched junction bases numbered 9, after V lost 0 bases and J lost 6 bases. The CDR3 has 18 residues. From germline, CDR1 is LGHNT and CDR2 FRNRAP.

This clonotype showed up many times. The J gene is TRBJ2-1, the V gene TRBV29-1; 11 bases are shared with TRBD2. Germline V gene lookup returns CDR1 SQVTM and CDR2 ANQGSEA. After removal of 3 bases from V and 3 bases from J, the junction contained 4 bases not matched to a gene. This CDR3 region has 15 residues. Written as DNA, the CDR3 is TGCAGCGTTGAGGGACTAGCGGATTACTACAATGAGCAGTTCTTC. Its translation is CSVEGLADYYNEQFF.

This clonotype appeared once. This rearrangement joins TRBV11-2 to TRBJ2-1; TRBD2 matches 11 bases. Germline-derived CDR1 and CDR2 are SGHAT and FQNNGV. This CDR3 region has 16 residues. The V and J ends lost 7 bases and 5 bases, in that order; junction bases with no gene match: 10. CDR3 region: CASNKQTSGINNEQFF. Written as DNA, the CDR3 is TGTGCCAGCAACAAGCAGACTAGCGGGATTAACAATGAGCAGTTCTTC.

This clonotype has a handful of counts. The V and J genes are TRBV6-1 and TRBJ1-2; D is perhaps TRBD1 (6 bases). V was trimmed by 1 base and J by 10 bases, leaving 16 bases between them. The CDR3 has 14 residues. Germline CDR1 MNHNS, CDR2 SASEGT. The CDR3, as DNA: TGTGCCAGCAGTGAAGTGGGGGCAGGGACGTCCTACACCTTC. Protein product: CASSEVGAGTSYTF.

Only a few counts were recorded for this clonotype. This sequence joins TRBV28 and TRBJ1-2, with D possibly TRBD1 on 6 matching bases. Trimming left V 5 bases short and J 4 bases short, with 20 bases between. From germline, CDR1 is MDHEN and CDR2 SYDVKM. This CDR3 is built from 16 residues. CDR3 nucleotide sequence: TGTGCCAGCAGTACTCTACAAACAGGGCTATCCTATGGCTACACCTTC. It translates to CASSTLQTGLSYGYTF.

This clonotype has ten or more counts. The genes are TRBV12-3 or TRBV12-4 and TRBJ2-1, with D possibly being TRBD2 (7 bases). V was pared by 2 bases and J by 11 bases, with 22 bases between. The CDR3 extends over 16 amino acids. The CDR3 region is CASSLRGGLSLVKQFF. The CDR3 region has the DNA TGTGCCAGCAGTTTAAGGGGGGGACTGAGCCTAGTAAAGCAGTTCTTC.

This clonotype appeared a few times. V usage is TRBV14 and J usage is TRBJ2-1; D remains unclear. This CDR3 is built from 13 residues. Germline V gene lookup returns CDR1 SGHDN and CDR2 FVKESK. V dropped 4 bases and J dropped 9 bases, with 13 bases sitting between them. CDR3 sequence reads: CASSPPTDPEQFF. DNA for the CDR3: TGTGCCAGCAGCCCCCCAACAGATCCTGAGCAGTTCTTC.

Notes on this clonotype: An end of the junction does not agree with germline; a read error may underlie this. The V call is TRBV7-2, the J call TRBJ2-1, with D possibly being TRBD1 (6 bases). This CDR3 spans 14 amino acids. Germline V gives CDR1 SGHTA, CDR2 FQGNSA. The CDR3 region has the DNA TGTGCCAGCAGCATAGCCGGGACAAACAATGAGCAGTTCTTC. It codes for CASSIAGTNNEQFF.

This clonotype has a handful of counts. CDR3 sequence reads: CAVSAVGNEQFF. The CDR3 DNA reads as TGTGCCGTGAGTGCGGTAGGGAATGAGCAGTTCTTC. The V gene is TRBV10-3, the J gene TRBJ2-1; D gene ambiguous. This CDR3 has 12 amino acids. Germline V gives CDR1 ENHRY, CDR2 SYGVKD. Between the trimmed V and J ends, which lost 11 bases and 7 bases, there was a span of 15 bases.